The rows below give T cell receptor beta chains drawn from one sample of a study of T-cell reconstitution after alpha-beta-depleted transplantation in children. TCRdb re-derived calls from the PCR reads in MiXCR, one entry per CDR3 protein. Of a few hundred thousand distinct CDR3 sequences listed, 10% are singletons. This specimen was PBMCs from the stem cell graft donor, taken from the stem cell graft. Receptors originate from a human donor who donated a stem cell graft to a child with acute lymphoblastic leukemia. Each CDR3 is given with its conserved first and last residue. D genes are given only for firm matches. A clone size is listed for some rows: how often the clone was seen (once, few, many), or a class if it is expanded.

TRBV4-1	.	few	TRBJ2-1	TGCGCCAGCAGCTACCACCCAAGCTGGGAGCGGGATGAGCAGTTCTTC	CASSYHPSWERDEQFF
TRBV30	TRBD1	few	TRBJ2-1	TGTGCCTGGAGTACCGACAGGGGGAGCTCCTACAATGAGCAGTTCTTC	CAWSTDRGSSYNEQFF
TRBV29-1	.	many	TRBJ2-3	TGCAGCGTTGAATCCCCGACAGGAACGTCCGCAGATACGCAGTATTTT	CSVESPTGTSADTQYF
TRBV5-1	.	few	TRBJ1-1	TGCGCCAGCAGTGCGACCCGGACCGGGGGGAGCACTGAAGCTTTCTTT	CASSATRTGGSTEAFF
TRBV4-3	.	many	TRBJ2-4	TGCGCCAGCAGCCAAGAAATTTCGGTGCTAGCCAAAAACATTCAGTACTTC	CASSQEISVLAKNIQYF
TRBV6-2/TRBV6-3	.	few	TRBJ2-1	TGTGCCAGCAGTTTACTCAGGGACTTATCTTTTAATGAGCAGTTCTTC	CASSLLRDLSFNEQFF
TRBV3-1	TRBD2	.	TRBJ2-1	TGTGCCAGCAGCCCCCCCCCCGGACTAGCGGGGGCGGGTGAGCAGTTCTTC	CASSPPPGLAGAGEQFF
TRBV5-1	.	many	TRBJ2-5	TGCGCCAGCAGCTTGGCCTCGGGGGCTCAAGAGACCCAGTACTTC	CASSLASGAQETQYF
TRBV12-3/TRBV12-4	.	few	TRBJ1-1	TGTGCCAGCAGTGCGCAGACAGGAACCACTGAAGCTTTCTTT	CASSAQTGTTEAFF
TRBV5-1	.	few	TRBJ2-1	TGCGCCAGCAGCTCCAGGGTAGACTCCTACAATGAGCAGTTCTTC	CASSSRVDSYNEQFF
TRBV12-3/TRBV12-4	TRBD1	.	TRBJ2-6	TGTGCCAGCAGTTCCGGGACAGGAGCACCTGGGGCCAACGTCCTGACTTTC	CASSSGTGAPGANVLTF
TRBV24-1	.	few	TRBJ2-7	TGTGCCACCAGTGATTTTCGCCGGGGGAAGCCGGGCGAGCAGTACTTC	CATSDFRRGKPGEQYF
TRBV27	.	many	TRBJ2-3	TGTGCCAGCAGTTTAGGGCGTGTTGGGGCCACAGATACGCAGTATTTT	CASSLGRVGATDTQYF
TRBV28	.	few	TRBJ2-5	TGTGCCAGCAGTTTACGAGGGCAGACCCAGTACTTC	CASSLRGQTQYF
TRBV12-3/TRBV12-4	.	.	TRBJ2-3	TGTGCCACCCACAAGGAGGGGGCTCGCACAGATACGCAGTATTTT	CATHKEGARTDTQYF
TRBV14	.	few	TRBJ2-1	TGTGCCAGCAGCCAAACCAGCGGGCTACAAACATCGAGCTCCTACAATGAGCAGTTCTTC	CASSQTSGLQTSSSYNEQFF
TRBV5-1	TRBD2	many	TRBJ2-5	TGCGCCAGCAGCTTGGAACTAGCGGGAGGGCCGGAGACCCAGTACTTC	CASSLELAGGPETQYF
TRBV11-2	.	few	TRBJ2-7	TGTGCCAGCAGCTACGCGACAATGTACGAGCAGTACTTC	CASSYATMYEQYF
TRBV14	.	few	TRBJ2-1	TGTGCCAGCAGCCAACTACTTTACAATGAGCAGTTCTTC	CASSQLLYNEQFF
TRBV5-1	.	few	TRBJ1-4	TGCGCCAGCAGCTTAGGCGGGGGGGCTGAAAAACTGTTTTTT	CASSLGGGAEKLFF
TRBV3-1	.	few	TRBJ2-3	TGTGCCAGCAGCCCGGCAGCGTCGACAGATACGCAGTATTTT	CASSPAASTDTQYF
TRBV3-1	TRBD2	.	TRBJ2-3	TGTGCCAGCAGCCCCCCCGGGACTAGCGGAAAACTCACAGATACGCAGTATTTT	CASSPPGTSGKLTDTQYF
TRBV15	.	few	TRBJ2-7	TGTGCCACCAGCAGAGATCTGAGGGCGGGAACCTCCGGCGAGCAGTACTTC	CATSRDLRAGTSGEQYF
TRBV28	TRBD2	.	TRBJ2-7	TGTGCCAGCAGTTACGGACTAGCGGCACCCTACGAGCAGTACTTC	CASSYGLAAPYEQYF
TRBV5-1	.	few	TRBJ2-7	TGCGCCAGCAGCTTCACCCACTCGGGACCGACCAAGGAGCAGTACTTC	CASSFTHSGPTKEQYF
TRBV5-1	TRBD2	many	TRBJ2-1	TGCGCCAGCAGACTAGCGGGATTGCAGGATGAGCAGTTCTTC	CASRLAGLQDEQFF
TRBV5-1	.	few	TRBJ2-1	TGCGCCAGCAGCTTATCCGGGACCTTCTCCTACAATGAGCAGTTCTTC	CASSLSGTFSYNEQFF
TRBV12-3/TRBV12-4	TRBD2	few	TRBJ2-1	TGTGCCAGCCTGGTGGGGGGGGAGAACAATGAGCAGTTCTTC	CASLVGGENNEQFF
TRBV27	.	.	TRBJ1-2	TGTGCCAGCAAGATCGGAGACGGCTATGGCTACACCTTC	CASKIGDGYGYTF
TRBV28	.	many	TRBJ2-5	TGTGCCAGCCACCGTTTTGGGGCAGGGCGAGAGACCCAGTACTTC	CASHRFGAGRETQYF
TRBV6-4	.	.	TRBJ2-2	TGTGCCAGCAGTGATCTGCCGGACACCGGGGAGCTGTTTTTT	CASSDLPDTGELFF
TRBV3-1	.	many	TRBJ1-2	TGTGCCAGCAGCCAAGATCGCAAGCACAACTATGGCTACACCTTC	CASSQDRKHNYGYTF
TRBV9	.	many	TRBJ2-5	TGTGCCAGCAGCGTAGCCCCCGGAGGGAGGGAGACCCAGTACTTC	CASSVAPGGRETQYF
TRBV7-2	.	few	TRBJ1-2	TGTGCCAGCAGCTTAGCGCCGAGGAGCTATGGCTACACCTTC	CASSLAPRSYGYTF
TRBV29-1	.	few	TRBJ1-1	TGCAGCGTCCACACTGGGGGGGGGACGACTGAAGCTTTCTTT	CSVHTGGGTTEAFF
TRBV4-3	TRBD1	many	TRBJ1-5	TGCGCCAGCAGCCCGGGGACAGGGGCTCAGCCCCAGCATTTT	CASSPGTGAQPQHF
TRBV24-1	TRBD2	many	TRBJ2-1	TGTGCCACCAGTGTTAGCGGGGGCCTCAATGAGCAGTTCTTC	CATSVSGGLNEQFF
TRBV7-9	.	many	TRBJ2-3	TGTGCCAGCAGTCGCTCCGGTAGCACAGATACGCAGTATTTT	CASSRSGSTDTQYF
TRBV4-2	.	.	TRBJ2-1	TGTGCCAGCAGCGCTTATGGAGGGCCAGGGCGTCGGTCCTACAATGAGCAGTTCTTC	CASSAYGGPGRRSYNEQFF
TRBV27	TRBD2	few	TRBJ2-5	TGTGCCAGCAGTCCGGGAGGGGGGACCCAGTACTTC	CASSPGGGTQYF
TRBV7-9	TRBD1	many	TRBJ1-1	TGTGCCAGCAGCACTCCACCGGGACAGGGAATCACTGAAGCTTTCTTT	CASSTPPGQGITEAFF
TRBV9	.	.	TRBJ2-1	TGTGCCAGCAGGGGAAACGACAATGAGCAGTTCTTC	CASRGNDNEQFF
TRBV3-1	.	few	TRBJ1-6	TGTGCCAGCAGCCAGGGTCCCCGGGAGAATTCACCCCTCCACTTT	CASSQGPRENSPLHF
TRBV5-1	TRBD2	.	TRBJ2-1	TGCGCCAGCAGCTTGGATGGACTAGCGGGTCCCTACAATGAGCAGTTCTTC	CASSLDGLAGPYNEQFF
TRBV20-1	TRBD2	few	TRBJ2-1	TGCAGTGCTAGAGTAGGGGTAGCGGGAGGAGGATACAATGAGCAGTTCTTC	CSARVGVAGGGYNEQFF
TRBV15	TRBD2	few	TRBJ2-7	TGTGCCACCAGCAGAGATTCCAGCGGGAGAGACTACGAGCAGTACTTC	CATSRDSSGRDYEQYF
TRBV28	.	.	TRBJ1-2	TGTGCCAGCAGTTTGGGGGGGGCAGGCCCTTGGGGCTACACCTTC	CASSLGGAGPWGYTF
TRBV7-9	.	few	TRBJ1-1	TGTGCCAGCAGCTTAGAATTGGACCCTGAAGCTTTCTTT	CASSLELDPEAFF
TRBV20-1	.	.	TRBJ1-1	TGCAGTGCTAGACCCATAATGACCGTGAACACTGAAGCTTTCTTT	CSARPIMTVNTEAFF
TRBV4-3	.	few	TRBJ2-7	TGCGCCAGCAGCCAAGGCCGACGGGGTGAGCAGTACTTC	CASSQGRRGEQYF
TRBV12-3/TRBV12-4	TRBD1	.	TRBJ2-1	TGTGCCAGCAGGGGACAGGGGGCCCCAGGGGAGCAGTTCTTC	CASRGQGAPGEQFF
TRBV4-1	.	many	TRBJ2-7	TGCGCCAGCAGCCAACTGGGGACGGGCGAGCAGTACTTC	CASSQLGTGEQYF
TRBV6-5	TRBD2	few	TRBJ2-1	TGTGCCAGCAGTTACATCGTCTCTAGCGGGTACAATGAGCAGTTCTTC	CASSYIVSSGYNEQFF
TRBV20-1	.	.	TRBJ1-3	TGCAGTGCTAGAGTACCGCCGGGACGCAAGGGAAACTCTGGAAACACCATATATTTT	CSARVPPGRKGNSGNTIYF
TRBV7-3	TRBD2	.	TRBJ2-3	TGTGCCAGCAGCCAACCGGCAGCGGGAGGGCCCCGAAGCACAGATACGCAGTATTTT	CASSQPAAGGPRSTDTQYF
TRBV27	TRBD2	.	TRBJ2-1	TGTGCCAGCAGTTTGGCCGGGACTAGCGGGGTATACAATGAGCAGTTCTTC	CASSLAGTSGVYNEQFF
TRBV10-3	.	.	TRBJ1-1	TGTGCCATCATGCCCGGTGGCATGAACACTGAAGCTTTCTTT	CAIMPGGMNTEAFF